The 14 T cell receptor beta chains below all came from one sample that was sequenced in a study of control samples from healthy donors and cancer patients. Measured with immunoSEQ multiplex PCR; TCRdb has only the in-frame clones, and not every one. The table records 17,000 or so clones, more than 70% of them present only once. What was sequenced was PBMCs. The receptors originated from a woman aged 70-85 years with colorectal cancer.

This chain links TRBV11-2 with TRBJ1-5, with D unclear. Germline CDR1 and CDR2: SGHAT and FQNNGV. The ends were cut back, 5 bases at V and 6 bases at J, with 20 bases in the middle. The CDR3 runs 16 residues. The CDR3 region has the DNA TGTGCCAGCAGCCCAGGACGGAAGGGTGGTAGTCAGCCCCAGCATTTT. It translates to CASSPGRKGGSQPQHF. Drawing the rest from reference TRBV11-2 and TRBJ1-5, the complete variable domain is EAGVAQSPRYKIIEKRQSVAFWCNPISGHATLYWYQQILGQGPKLLIQFQNNGVVDDSQLPKDRFSAERLKGVDSTLKIQPAKLEDSAVYLCASSPGRKGGSQPQHFGDGTRLSIL.

V usage is TRBV5-1 and J usage is TRBJ1-3; D uncertain. V was shortened by 0 bases and J by 2 bases, with 12 bases between the two germline ends. CDR3 length: 16 amino acids. CDR1 SGHRS and CDR2 YFSETQ come from the germline V gene. CDR3 DNA: TGCGCCAGCAGCTTGGCCAGGCCCCGGGCTGGAAACACCATATATTTT. It codes for CASSLARPRAGNTIYF. The variable domain in full, with the rest retrieved from reference TRBV5-1 and TRBJ1-3, is KAGVTQTPRYLIKTRGQQVTLSCSPISGHRSVSWYQQTPGQGLQFLFEYFSETQRNKGNFPGRFSGRQFSNSRSEMNVSTLELGDSALYLCASSLARPRAGNTIYFGEGSWLTVV.

The rearrangement joins TRBV9 to TRBJ1-1, with 8 bases identical to TRBD1. V lost 6 bases and J lost 3; bases outside the gene matches: 1. The V gene's germline CDR1 is SGDLS and CDR2 YYNGEE. The CDR3 is 12 residues long. The CDR3 DNA follows: TGTGCCAGCACGGACAGGGACACTGAAGCTTTCTTT. It translates to CASTDRDTEAFF. The variable domain in full, completed from reference TRBV9 and TRBJ1-1, reads DSGVTQTPKHLITATGQRVTLRCSPRSGDLSVYWYQQSLDQGLQFLIQYYNGEERAKGNILERFSAQQFPDLHSELNLSSLELGDSALYFCASTDRDTEAFFGQGTRLTVV.

The count of this clone is one. The V call is TRBV2, the J call TRBJ2-3, with D tentatively TRBD1 or TRBD2 (6 bases each). The CDR3 consists of 14 residues. V was shortened by 8 bases and J by 3 bases, with 15 bases between the two germline ends. CDR1 SNHLY and CDR2 FYNNEI come from the germline V gene. In DNA, the CDR3 is TGTGCCAGCGGTCGGGGGCAAGGTACAGATACGCAGTATTTT. As protein: CASGRGQGTDTQYF.

This CDR3 is CASRGTGSTYEQYF. The DNA for the CDR3 is TGTGCCAGTAGAGGGACAGGGTCAACCTACGAGCAGTACTTC. The V gene is TRBV19, the J gene TRBJ2-7, with 9 bases lining up with TRBD1. CDR1 is LNHDA and CDR2 is SQIVND in the germline V gene (reference sequence). CDR3 length: 14 residues. Trimming at V came to 6 bases and at J to 2 bases, leaving 5 bases not matched to a gene.

The rearrangement uses TRBV18 and TRBJ2-2; D possibly corresponds to TRBD1 (6 bases). Germline V gene lookup returns CDR1 KGHSH and CDR2 LQKENI. There are 17 residues in the CDR3. The V and J ends lost 2 bases and 7 bases respectively, with 20 bases between them. As DNA, the CDR3 is TGTGCCAGCTCACCATATGGAACAGGGAAGGGCGGCGGGGAGCTGTTTTTT. This translates into CASSPYGTGKGGGELFF.

The V gene is TRBV29-1, the J gene TRBJ2-3; 9 nucleotides match TRBD2. V was pared by 1 base and J by 1 base, with 3 bases of the junction left unmatched. CDR3 length: 15 residues. The V gene's germline CDR1 is SQVTM and CDR2 ANQGSEA. In DNA form, the CDR3 reads TGCAGCGTTGAAGGGGCGGGAGGGGGCACAGATACGCAGTATTTT. Amino acids: CSVEGAGGGTDTQYF.

The V call is TRBV4-1, the J call TRBJ2-7; TRBD1 might be the D (6 bases). V shed 1 base and J shed 0 bases, with 10 bases lying between them. Germline values: CDR1 MGHRA, CDR2 YSYEKL. The CDR3 extends over 15 amino acids. CDR3 nucleotide sequence: TGCGCCAGCAGCCAAGTCAGACAGGTCTCCTACGAGCAGTACTTC. Translating gives CASSQVRQVSYEQYF.

The chain combines TRBV6-5 with TRBJ1-1, with TRBD1 identical over 7 bases. J was trimmed by 7 bases and V by 6 bases; bases with no gene match: 11. The CDR3 is 14 amino acids. Germline values: CDR1 MNHEY, CDR2 SVGAGI. CDR3 amino acids: CASSMDRGPSEAFF. CDR3 bases: TGTGCCAGCAGCATGGATAGGGGGCCCAGTGAAGCTTTCTTT.

The J gene is TRBJ2-7, the V gene TRBV29-1, with a tentative D call TRBD2 (6 bases). The CDR3 loop spans 11 amino acids. Germline V gives CDR1 SQVTM, CDR2 ANQGSEA. The V end was cut by 2 bases, the J end by 6 bases, with 8 bases between. CDR3 in amino acids: CSVETSFEQYF. In DNA, the CDR3 is TGCAGCGTTGAAACTAGCTTCGAGCAGTACTTC.

This CDR3 is CASSIRQGLTDTQYF. As DNA, the CDR3 is TGTGCCAGCAGCATACGACAGGGGCTCACAGATACGCAGTATTTT. The chain carries TRBV9 and TRBJ2-3, with 8 bases identical to TRBD1. Trimming cost V 4 bases and J 2 bases; bases outside gene matches: 6. CDR1 is SGDLS, CDR2 YYNGEE, per germline. The CDR3 has 15 amino acids.

The chain combines TRBV25-1 with TRBJ1-1; 12 bases are shared with TRBD1. Germline CDR1 reads MGHDK; CDR2 reads SYGVNS. This CDR3 comprises 14 residues. The trim removed 6 bases at V and 5 bases at J, leaving 4 bases unmatched. The CDR3 sequence: CASRGTGGRTEAFF. CDR3 in DNA: TGTGCCAGCAGAGGGACAGGGGGCCGGACTGAAGCTTTCTTT.

The chain employs TRBV3-1 (or the pseudogene TRBV3-2) and TRBJ2-7; D not resolved. The length of the CDR3 is 11 residues. The V and J ends lost 5 bases and 2 bases respectively, with 4 bases between them. Germline V gene sequence: CDR1 LGHDT, CDR2 YNNKEL (reference sequence). CDR3 residues: CASSFAYEQYF. The CDR3 region has the DNA TGTGCCAGCAGCTTCGCCTACGAGCAGTACTTC.

The rearrangement links TRBV19 to TRBJ1-1; possibly TRBD1 for D (5 bases). Germline CDR1 is LNHDA and CDR2 is SQIVND (reference sequence). CDR3 length: 13 amino acids. Trimming cost V 1 base and J 3 bases, with 6 bases left between them. The CDR3 DNA is TGTGCCAGTAGTATAGGGGACGACACTGAAGCTTTCTTT. This codes for CASSIGDDTEAFF.